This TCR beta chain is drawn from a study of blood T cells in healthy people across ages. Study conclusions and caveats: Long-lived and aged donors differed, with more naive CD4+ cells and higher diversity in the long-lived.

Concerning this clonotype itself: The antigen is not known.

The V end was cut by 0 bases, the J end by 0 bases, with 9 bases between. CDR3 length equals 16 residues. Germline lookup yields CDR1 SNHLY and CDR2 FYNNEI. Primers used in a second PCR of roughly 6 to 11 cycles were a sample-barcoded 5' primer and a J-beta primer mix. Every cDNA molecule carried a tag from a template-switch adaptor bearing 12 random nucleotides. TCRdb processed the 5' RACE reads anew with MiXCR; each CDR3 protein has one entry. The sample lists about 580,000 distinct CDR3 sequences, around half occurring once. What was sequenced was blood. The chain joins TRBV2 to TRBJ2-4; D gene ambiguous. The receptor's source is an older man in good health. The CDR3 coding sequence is TGTGCCAGCAGTGAAGCGGCTGGACGAGCCAAAAACATTCAGTACTTC. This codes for CASSEAAGRAKNIQYF.